The 26 T cell receptor beta chains reported below all come from one sample, sequenced in a study of a mutant IDH1 vaccine in newly diagnosed glioma. No cognate antigen is known for these TCRs. The time point: week 5, during vaccination. Doses of 300 ug of mutant IDH1 20-mer peptide were given with topical imiquimod. Sequencing was performed with immunoSEQ multiplex PCR; in TCRdb, only in-frame clones are kept and a portion is missing. The sample gives nearly 55,000 clones, 75% to 85% of which show up once; approximately 3.6% is in the top ten. This sample comprised PBMCs, obtained from a glioma patient whose treatment included an IDH1 peptide vaccine. These receptors all stem from a young man with glioma.

The chain couples TRBV7-9 to TRBJ2-7; the D call may be TRBD1 or TRBD2 (5 bases each). This CDR3 is 16 amino acids long. Trimming left V 1 base short and J 1 base short, with 14 bases between. Germline loops: CDR1 SEHNR, CDR2 FQNEAQ (reference sequence). CDR3 sequence reads: CASSLEPRGRSYEQYF. CDR3 sequence (DNA): TGTGCCAGCAGCTTAGAGCCTCGGGGCCGATCCTACGAGCAGTACTTC.

The chain carries TRBV28 and TRBJ2-7, with unresolved D. V was cut by 5 bases and J by 3 bases, with 8 bases left in between. The CDR3 has 12 residues. CDR1 MDHEN and CDR2 SYDVKM come from the germline V gene. CDR3 in amino acids: CASSTSGYEQYF. The CDR3, as DNA: TGTGCCAGCAGTACTTCCGGCTACGAGCAGTACTTC.

This clone showed up just a few times. The chain carries TRBV6-5 and TRBJ2-6; D gene uncertain. V shed 5 bases and J shed 2 bases, with 4 bases lying between them. Looked up from germline, CDR1 is MNHEY and CDR2 is SVGAGI. The CDR3 runs 13 residues. CDR3 nucleotides: TGTGCCAGCAGTAAGGCTGGGGCCAACGTCCTGACTTTC. Translated: CASSKAGANVLTF.

The V gene is TRBV18, the J gene TRBJ2-5, with unresolved D. This CDR3 has 16 residues. V lost 3 bases, J lost 0 bases, and 14 bases lay in between. Germline CDR1 and CDR2: KGHSH and LQKENI. The CDR3 DNA reads as TGTGCCAGCTCACCGGCTGGGGTGGGATACCAAGAGACCCAGTACTTC. The encoded protein is CASSPAGVGYQETQYF.

This clone came up a few times. This rearrangement joins TRBV2 to TRBJ1-4, with D tentatively TRBD1 (6 bases). Germline CDR1 reads SNHLY; CDR2 reads FYNNEI. The CDR3 is made up of 15 amino acids. V was clipped by 6 bases and J by 6 bases, with 17 bases between them. The CDR3 nucleotides read TGTGCCAGCAGACGAGCGACAGGAGAGGATGAAAAACTGTTTTTT. Protein product: CASRRATGEDEKLFF.

This chain links TRBV30 with TRBJ2-7; D is uncertain. The CDR3 length is 16 residues. In germline, CDR1 is GTSNPN, CDR2 SVGIG (reference sequence). Trimming removed 0 bases at V and 0 bases at J, with 15 bases between. The CDR3 DNA reads TGTGCCTGGAGTGTACCCAGGTCAGGTGGCTCCTACGAGCAGTACTTC. Its protein is CAWSVPRSGGSYEQYF.

This clone was found a few times. The V and J genes are TRBV7-9 and TRBJ2-3, with D perhaps TRBD1 or TRBD2 (7 bases each). Looked up from germline, CDR1 is SEHNR and CDR2 is FQNEAQ (reference sequence). V shed 7 bases and J shed 2 bases, with 13 bases lying between them. The CDR3 contains 14 residues. CDR3 nucleotides: TGTGCCAGCACCAGGGGGGGGTACACAGATACGCAGTATTTT. Translating it yields CASTRGGYTDTQYF.

V is TRBV10-3 and J is TRBJ1-5; possibly TRBD1 for D (5 bases). The germline gives CDR1 ENHRY, CDR2 SYGVKD. With 7 bases removed from V and 4 bases from J, the gap between germline ends came to 14 bases. The CDR3 loop spans 14 amino acids. The CDR3 DNA sequence: TGTGCCATCATGGGAGACAGCCGAAATCAGCCCCAGCATTTT. This gives the protein CAIMGDSRNQPQHF.

The chain recombines TRBV6-6 with TRBJ2-2; 8 nucleotides align to TRBD1. This CDR3 spans 14 amino acids. Germline V gene data show CDR1 as MNHNY and CDR2 as SVGAGI (reference sequence). Trimming cost V 7 bases and J 9 bases; bases outside gene matches: 10. The CDR3 coding sequence is TGTGCCAGCAAGGGGCAGGGGGCAGTTAGGGAGCTGTTTTTT. Translating it yields CASKGQGAVRELFF.

J is TRBJ2-1 and V is TRBV28; D is possibly TRBD2 (5 bases). There are 15 residues in the CDR3. Germline CDR1 is MDHEN and CDR2 is SYDVKM. V lost 6 bases to trimming and J lost 3 bases, with 15 bases between them. The CDR3 DNA follows: TGTGCCAGCAGGATCTCTAGCAGCAACTACAATGAGCAGTTCTTC. This translates into CASRISSSNYNEQFF. Full variable domain (remainder filled in from reference TRBV28 and TRBJ2-1): DVKVTQSSRYLVKRTGEKVFLECVQDMDHENMFWYRQDPGLGLRLIYFSYDVKMKEKGDIPEGYSVSREKKERFSLILESASTNQTSMYLCASRISSSNYNEQFFGPGTRLTVL.

The CDR3 sequence: CASSLVAGAYEQYF. Here the CDR3 DNA reads TGTGCCAGCAGCTTGGTGGCAGGGGCCTACGAGCAGTACTTC. The genes are TRBV5-8 and TRBJ2-7; a possible D gene is TRBD1 (6 bases). The V gene's germline CDR1 is SGHTS and CDR2 YDEGEE. The CDR3 has 14 residues. The ends were cut back, 0 bases at V and 2 bases at J, with 9 bases in the middle.

This chain uses TRBV5-1 with TRBJ1-5; 9 positions match TRBD1. The CDR3 totals 15 residues. J lost 1 base, V lost 5 bases, and 4 bases had no gene match. Germline CDR1 and CDR2: SGHRS and YFSETQ. DNA of the CDR3: TGCGCCAGCAGACCGACAGGGGGGAGCAATCAGCCCCAGCATTTT. Amino acid sequence: CASRPTGGSNQPQHF.

The rearrangement uses TRBV6-1 and TRBJ1-1; no definite D call. The germline V gene has CDR1 MNHNS and CDR2 SASEGT. The CDR3 extends over 14 amino acids. Trimming took off 7 bases at V and 4 bases at J, with 16 bases between the two ends. The CDR3 nucleotides read TGTGCCAGCACCAGATCCACGGGTAGCACTGAAGCTTTCTTT. This codes for CASTRSTGSTEAFF.

V usage is TRBV6-5 and J usage is TRBJ2-7, with 8 bases identical to TRBD2. The germline V gene encodes CDR1 MNHEY and CDR2 SVGAGI. This CDR3 has 13 amino acids. V was pared by 4 bases and J by 7 bases, with 6 bases of the junction left unmatched. This CDR3 is CASSSGLAREQYF. CDR3 sequence (DNA): TGTGCCAGCAGTTCAGGACTAGCAAGGGAGCAGTACTTC.

The genes are TRBV12-5 and TRBJ1-2, with a tentative D call TRBD1 (5 bases). Trimming stripped 5 bases from V and 5 bases from J, with 9 bases between. Germline V gene data show CDR1 as LGHNT and CDR2 as FRNRAP. The CDR3 runs 12 residues. The CDR3 spells CASGLTGYGYTF. The DNA of the CDR3 is TGTGCTAGTGGTCTCACAGGTTATGGCTACACCTTC.

This clone was seen a few times. The chain has TRBV7-9 and TRBJ1-2; TRBD1 matches at 7 bases. J lost 0 bases, V lost 7 bases, and 5 bases had no gene match. The germline gives CDR1 SEHNR, CDR2 FQNEAQ (reference sequence). This CDR3 is 14 amino acids long. CDR3 residues: CASTLTGANYGYTF. For the CDR3, the DNA is TGTGCCAGCACCCTAACAGGGGCTAACTATGGCTACACCTTC.

The table lists this clone with a count of one. This rearrangement joins TRBV5-1 to TRBJ2-4; D ambiguous. V was clipped by 0 bases and J by 0 bases, with 10 bases between them. The V gene's germline CDR1 is SGHRS and CDR2 YFSETQ. The CDR3 is 16 amino acids. In DNA form, the CDR3 reads TGCGCCAGCAGCTTGGGTTCCCCTCTAGCCAAAAACATTCAGTACTTC. Its protein is CASSLGSPLAKNIQYF.

The chain joins TRBV30 to TRBJ1-2; D call uncertain. This CDR3 region has 11 residues. Germline lookup yields CDR1 GTSNPN and CDR2 SVGIG (reference sequence). The V gene lost 4 bases and the J gene lost 3 bases, with 6 bases spanning the gap. In DNA, the CDR3 is TGTGCCTGGACATCCTACTATGGCTACACCTTC. Translated, it gives CAWTSYYGYTF.

The V gene is TRBV7-9, the J gene TRBJ1-4, with D tentatively TRBD1 (5 bases). The CDR3 consists of 14 residues. V was trimmed by 10 bases and J by 5 bases, leaving 17 bases between them. Germline V lookup: CDR1 SEHNR, CDR2 FQNEAQ (reference sequence). CDR3 nucleotides: TGTGCCATTAGTCTTTGGGGACTCAATGAAAAACTGTTTTTT. This codes for CAISLWGLNEKLFF.

The chain joins TRBV5-8 to TRBJ2-7, with TRBD1 matching 9 bases. V was clipped by 4 bases and J by 3 bases; unmatched bases: 5. CDR1 is SGHTS and CDR2 is YDEGEE in the germline V gene. This CDR3 has 14 residues. CDR3 sequence (DNA): TGTGCCAGCAGCGCTGGACAGGGGCACTACGAGCAGTACTTC. This gives the protein CASSAGQGHYEQYF. Full variable domain (rest looked up from reference TRBV5-8 and TRBJ2-7): EAGVTQSPTHLIKTRGQQATLRCSPISGHTSVYWYQQALGLGLQFLLWYDEGEERNRGNFPPRFSGRQFPNYSSELNVNALELEDSALYLCASSAGQGHYEQYFGPGTRLTVT.

This clone was seen a handful of times. The chain recombines TRBV5-1 with TRBJ1-6, with D tentatively TRBD1 (6 bases). The CDR3 totals 16 residues. The germline CDR1 and CDR2 sequences are SGHRS and YFSETQ. The V end was cut by 0 bases, the J end by 4 bases, with 11 bases between. CDR3 sequence (DNA): TGCGCCAGCAGCTTGGGAGGTGGACAGTATAATTCACCCCTCCACTTT. Translating gives CASSLGGGQYNSPLHF. Full variable domain (remainder filled in from reference TRBV5-1 and TRBJ1-6): KAGVTQTPRYLIKTRGQQVTLSCSPISGHRSVSWYQQTPGQGLQFLFEYFSETQRNKGNFPGRFSGRQFSNSRSEMNVSTLELGDSALYLCASSLGGGQYNSPLHFGNGTRLTVT.

The chain uses TRBV2 and TRBJ2-6, with 9 bases lining up with TRBD1. The J segment lost 3 bases and the V segment lost 6 bases, leaving 9 bases of the junction unmatched. There are 17 residues in the CDR3. CDR1 and CDR2 (germline): SNHLY, FYNNEI. In DNA, the CDR3 is TGTGCCAGCAGAGCCGGGACAGGGTTTTTTGGGGCCAACGTCCTGACTTTC. Protein product: CASRAGTGFFGANVLTF.

CDR3 protein: CASSQEVAGGFSHTDTQYF. The CDR3 region has the DNA TGTGCCAGCAGCCAAGAGGTAGCGGGGGGTTTTTCCCACACAGATACGCAGTATTTT. V usage is TRBV4-2 and J usage is TRBJ2-3; 10 bases are shared with TRBD2. Germline assignment: CDR1 LGHNA and CDR2 YNFKEQ. The CDR3 totals 19 residues. With V trimmed by 0 bases and J by 2 bases, 11 bases remained unmatched.

V usage is TRBV29-1 and J usage is TRBJ1-1; D is uncertain. There are 11 residues in the CDR3. The germline gives CDR1 SQVTM, CDR2 ANQGSEA. This CDR3 reads CSGQVVTEAFF. The CDR3 DNA follows: TGCAGTGGGCAGGTGGTCACTGAAGCTTTCTTT.

J is TRBJ2-1 and V is TRBV28; 7 bases agree with TRBD2. V dropped 8 bases and J dropped 8; count of bases not matched to a gene: 15. Germline CDR1 is MDHEN and CDR2 is SYDVKM. The CDR3 extends over 15 amino acids. CDR3 nucleotides: TGTGCCAGCTTCCCCGGGACTATTTCATGGGATGAGCAGTTCTTC. Protein: CASFPGTISWDEQFF.

The genes are TRBV23-1 and TRBJ1-6, with D unresolved. TRBV23-1 is an open reading frame whose function is uncertain. The CDR3 spans 13 residues. V was pared by 2 bases and J by 7 bases, with 6 bases between. The CDR3, as DNA: TGCGCCAGCAGTCAAGAGAGGAATTCACCCCTCCACTTT. Its translation is CASSQERNSPLHF.